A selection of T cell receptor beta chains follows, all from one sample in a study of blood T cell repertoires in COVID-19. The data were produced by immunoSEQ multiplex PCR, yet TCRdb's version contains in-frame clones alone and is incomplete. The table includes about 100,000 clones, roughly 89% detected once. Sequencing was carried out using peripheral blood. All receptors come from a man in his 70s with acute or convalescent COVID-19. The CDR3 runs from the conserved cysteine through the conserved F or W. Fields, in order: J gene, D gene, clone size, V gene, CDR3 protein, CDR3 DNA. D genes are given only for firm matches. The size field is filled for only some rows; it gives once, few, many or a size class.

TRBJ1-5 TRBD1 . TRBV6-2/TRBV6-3 CASSYRWDRDYQPQHF TGTGCCAGCAGTTACAGGTGGGACAGGGATTATCAGCCCCAGCATTTT
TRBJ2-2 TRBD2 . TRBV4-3 CASSQDRLASTGELFF TGCGCCAGCAGCCAAGATCGACTAGCGTCCACCGGGGAGCTGTTTTTT
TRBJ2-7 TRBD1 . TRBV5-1 CASSRSNANRDRGAVQYF TGCGCCAGCAGCCGCTCCAACGCTAACCGGGACAGGGGAGCGGTGCAGTACTTC
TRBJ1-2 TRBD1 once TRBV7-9 CASSFTGTGGGYTF TGTGCCAGCAGCTTTACCGGGACAGGGGGTGGCTACACCTTC
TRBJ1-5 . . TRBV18 CASSPPGRVGQPQHF TGTGCCAGCTCACCACCGGGTCGGGTTGGTCAGCCCCAGCATTTT
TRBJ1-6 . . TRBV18 CASSPFGGVRNSPLHF TGTGCCAGCTCACCGTTCGGCGGGGTGAGGAATTCACCCCTCCACTTT
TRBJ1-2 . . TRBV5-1 CASSPPRSEGREYGYTF TGCGCCAGCTCACCACCCAGATCAGAGGGTCGTGAGTATGGCTACACCTTC
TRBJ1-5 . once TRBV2 CASSGWLNQPQHF TGTGCCAGCAGTGGCTGGCTGAATCAGCCCCAGCATTTT
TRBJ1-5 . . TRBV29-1 CSVSNREKGNQPQHF TGCAGCGTTTCCAACAGGGAAAAAGGCAATCAGCCCCAGCATTTT
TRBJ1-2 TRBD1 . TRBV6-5 CASSYYGQGPFGYTF TGTGCCAGCAGTTACTACGGACAGGGGCCTTTTGGCTACACCTTC
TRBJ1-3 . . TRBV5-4 CASSRTALHSGNTIYF TGTGCCAGCAGCCGGACAGCACTCCACTCTGGAAACACCATATATTTT
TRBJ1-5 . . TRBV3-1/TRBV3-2 CASSQVRGRQPQHF TGTGCCAGCAGCCAAGTGCGGGGACGTCAGCCCCAGCATTTT
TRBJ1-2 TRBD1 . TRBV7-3 CASSYTGAGNYGYTF TGTGCCAGCAGCTATACAGGGGCGGGGAACTATGGCTACACCTTC
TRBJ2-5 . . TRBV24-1 CATSDGRAETQYF TGTGCCACCAGTGATGGCAGGGCAGAGACCCAGTACTTC
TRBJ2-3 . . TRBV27 CASSLWGLRGSTDTQYF TGTGCCAGCAGTTTATGGGGATTACGGGGATCCACAGATACGCAGTATTTT
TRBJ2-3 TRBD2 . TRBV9 CASSENGLAGADTQYF TGTGCCAGCAGCGAGAATGGACTAGCGGGAGCCGATACGCAGTATTTT
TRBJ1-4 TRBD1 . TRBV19 CASSGGQLEKLFF TGTGCCAGTAGTGGGGGACAGCTTGAAAAACTGTTTTTT
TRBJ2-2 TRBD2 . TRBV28 CASSWGGTGEGELFF TGTGCCAGCAGTTGGGGAGGGACGGGCGAGGGGGAGCTGTTTTTT
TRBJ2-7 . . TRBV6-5 CASSYAGRSHEQYF TGTGCCAGCAGTTACGCGGGAAGGTCGCACGAGCAGTACTTC
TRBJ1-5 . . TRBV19 CASNRGLQPQHF TGTGCCAGTAATCGGGGTCTTCAGCCCCAGCATTTT
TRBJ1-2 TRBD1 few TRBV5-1 CASSWDRDGYTF TGCGCCAGCAGCTGGGACAGGGACGGCTACACCTTC
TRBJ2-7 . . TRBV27 CASTDRYREQYF TGTGCCAGCACCGACAGGTACCGCGAGCAGTACTTC
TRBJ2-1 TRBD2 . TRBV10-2 CASSNLAGDTYNEQFF TGCGCCAGCAGTAACCTAGCGGGGGATACCTACAATGAGCAGTTCTTC
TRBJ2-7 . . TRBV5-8 CASSAIRASLNSYEQYF TGTGCCAGCAGCGCTATTAGGGCTAGCCTCAACTCCTACGAGCAGTACTTC
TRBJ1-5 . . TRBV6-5 CASSHLRWGQPQHF TGTGCCAGCAGCCATCTCCGGTGGGGCCAGCCCCAGCATTTT
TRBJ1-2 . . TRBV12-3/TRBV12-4 CASSLAQNYGYTF TGTGCCAGCAGTTTGGCACAGAACTATGGCTACACCTTC
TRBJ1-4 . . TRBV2 CASSEQGSNEKLFF TGTGCCAGCAGTGAACAGGGGTCTAATGAAAAACTGTTTTTT
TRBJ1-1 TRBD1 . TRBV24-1 CATSEGQGTEAFF TGTGCCACCAGTGAGGGACAGGGCACTGAAGCTTTCTTT
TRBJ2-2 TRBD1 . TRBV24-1 CATASGGDTGELFF TGTGCCACCGCTTCAGGGGGCGACACCGGGGAGCTGTTTTTT
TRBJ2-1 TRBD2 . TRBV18 CASSPPLTSGAYNEQFF TGTGCCAGCTCACCTCCATTAACTAGCGGGGCCTACAATGAGCAGTTCTTC
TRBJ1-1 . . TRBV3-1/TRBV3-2 CATRNRQQEAFF TGTGCCACTCGGAATCGACAGCAGGAAGCTTTCTTT
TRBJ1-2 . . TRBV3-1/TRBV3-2 CASSQESGNYGYTF TGTGCCAGCAGCCAAGAATCAGGGAACTATGGCTACACCTTC
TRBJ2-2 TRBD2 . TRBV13 CASSLTGGGNTGELFF TGTGCCAGCAGCTTAACCGGGGGGGGAAACACCGGGGAGCTGTTTTTT
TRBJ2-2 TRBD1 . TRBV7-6 CASSRRTGGQRDGELFF TGTGCCAGCAGCCGCCGGACAGGGGGCCAGAGGGACGGGGAGCTGTTTTTT
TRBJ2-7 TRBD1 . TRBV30 CAWEEQGKWDEQYF TGTGCCTGGGAGGAACAGGGGAAATGGGACGAGCAGTACTTC
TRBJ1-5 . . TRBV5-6 CASSLVRTANQPQHF TGTGCCAGCAGCTTGGTAAGAACAGCTAATCAGCCCCAGCATTTT
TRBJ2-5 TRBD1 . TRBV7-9 CASSNRQGSKETQYF TGTGCCAGCAGCAACCGACAGGGAAGTAAGGAGACCCAGTACTTC
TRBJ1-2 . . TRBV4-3 CASSPGTNSYGYTF TGCGCCAGCAGCCCAGGCACCAATAGCTATGGCTACACCTTC
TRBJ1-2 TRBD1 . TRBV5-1 CASSSRQGTLYGYTF TGCGCCAGCAGCTCCAGACAGGGAACCCTATATGGCTACACCTTC
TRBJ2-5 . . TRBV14 CATSARGARVETQYF TGTGCCACCTCCGCCCGGGGGGCCCGGGTGGAGACCCAGTACTTC
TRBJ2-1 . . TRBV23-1 CASSLTNYNEQFF TGCGCCAGCAGTCTGACTAATTACAATGAGCAGTTCTTC
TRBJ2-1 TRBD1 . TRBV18 CASSSGQVIDEQFF TGTGCCAGCTCATCTGGACAGGTGATCGATGAGCAGTTCTTC
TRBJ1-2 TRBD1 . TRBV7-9 CASSSWTGFYGYTF TGTGCCAGCAGCTCATGGACAGGTTTTTATGGCTACACCTTC
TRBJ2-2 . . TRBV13 CASSVSTGLGELFF TGTGCCAGCAGCGTATCAACAGGGCTCGGGGAGCTGTTTTTT
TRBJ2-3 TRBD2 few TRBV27 CASQQPGLAGVSTDTQYF TGTGCCAGTCAACAACCGGGACTAGCGGGGGTAAGCACAGATACGCAGTATTTT
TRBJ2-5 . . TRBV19 CASSPKTGIETQYF TGTGCCAGTAGTCCGAAAACAGGGATTGAGACCCAGTACTTC
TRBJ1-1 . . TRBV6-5 CASRRQENTEAFF TGTGCCAGCAGGAGACAGGAGAACACTGAAGCTTTCTTT
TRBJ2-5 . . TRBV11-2 CASSPRSPGETQYF TGTGCCAGCAGCCCTCGGAGCCCCGGAGAGACCCAGTACTTC
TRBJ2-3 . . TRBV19 CASGRIQAQYF TGTGCCAGTGGACGGATACAGGCGCAGTATTTT